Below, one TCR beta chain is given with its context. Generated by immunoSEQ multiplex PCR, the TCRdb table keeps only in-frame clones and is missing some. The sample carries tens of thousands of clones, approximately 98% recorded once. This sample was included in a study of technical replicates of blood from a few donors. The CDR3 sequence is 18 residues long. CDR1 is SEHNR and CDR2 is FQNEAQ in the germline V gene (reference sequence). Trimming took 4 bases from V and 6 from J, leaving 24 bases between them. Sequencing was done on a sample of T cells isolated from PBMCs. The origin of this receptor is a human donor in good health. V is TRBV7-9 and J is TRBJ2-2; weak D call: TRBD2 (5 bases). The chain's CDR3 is CASSSHKGLEGRAGELFF. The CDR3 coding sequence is TGTGCCAGCAGCTCCCACAAGGGTCTTGAGGGTCGGGCCGGGGAGCTGTTTTTT. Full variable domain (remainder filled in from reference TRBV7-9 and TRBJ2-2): DTGVSQNPRHKITKRGQNVTFRCDPISEHNRLYWYRQTLGQGPEFLTYFQNEAQLEKSRLLSDRFSAERPKGSFSTLEIQRTEQGDSAMYLCASSSHKGLEGRAGELFFGEGSRLTVL.